The 10 T cell receptor beta chains reported below all come from one sample, sequenced in a study of CD8 T cells in ankylosing spondylitis. TCRdb itself ran the 5' RACE reads through MiXCR, one entry per CDR3 protein. The sample includes fewer than 250,000 distinct CDR3 sequences, roughly 32% of them seen just once. Material: blood, either unsorted or a sorted T cell fraction (not recorded which). These receptors came from a male donor with ankylosing spondylitis or in good health (not recorded which).

This clonotype was observed a few times. The chain has TRBV7-3 and TRBJ1-6; weak D call: TRBD1 (6 bases). This CDR3 contains 14 residues. The germline V gene encodes CDR1 SGHTA and CDR2 FQGTGA. Trimming took 5 bases from V and 7 from J, leaving 12 bases between them. In DNA, the CDR3 is TGTGCCAGCAGCCCTGGGGGGCGCAATTCACCCCTCCACTTT. This sequence encodes CASSPGGRNSPLHF.

The chain links TRBV24-1 to TRBJ2-2; maybe TRBD2 (5 bases). The V and J ends lost 4 bases and 5 bases respectively, with 19 bases between them. The CDR3 contains 17 residues. CDR1 and CDR2 (germline): KGHDR, SFDVKD. CDR3 bases: TGTGCCACCAGTGACCACACGTTATTCACGGGGACCGGGGAGCTGTTTTTT. Its translation is CATSDHTLFTGTGELFF.

This clonotype was found a few times. This chain links TRBV20-1 with TRBJ2-3; D call uncertain. The V gene's germline CDR1 is DFQATT and CDR2 SNEGSKA (reference sequence). The CDR3 totals 13 residues. V lost 6 bases and J 2 bases, leaving 12 bases between the germline ends. The DNA of the CDR3 is TGCAGTGCCAAATTGCCCTCCACAGATACGCAGTATTTT. Protein sequence: CSAKLPSTDTQYF.

The chain joins TRBV7-4 to TRBJ2-2; the D gene is possibly TRBD1 (6 bases). Deletions cut 11 bases from V and 10 bases from J, with 11 bases between. The CDR3 totals 10 residues. CDR1 is SGHVT, CDR2 SQSDAQ, per germline. Here the CDR3 reads CAGDKEELFF. The CDR3 DNA follows: TGTGCCGGGGACAAAGAGGAGCTGTTTTTT.

Only a few counts were recorded for this clonotype. This chain uses TRBV29-1 with TRBJ2-2; 8 nucleotides align to TRBD1. The V and J ends lost 6 bases and 3 bases, in that order; junction bases with no gene match: 9. This CDR3 has 15 residues. The germline V gene encodes CDR1 SQVTM and CDR2 ANQGSEA. The CDR3, as DNA: TGCAGCGTACAACACCGGGACAGGTACACCGGGGAGCTGTTTTTT. Its protein product is CSVQHRDRYTGELFF.

V is TRBV7-9 and J is TRBJ2-7; TRBD1 agrees at 12 bases. V lost 6 bases, J lost 4 bases, and 1 base stayed unmatched. Germline assignment: CDR1 SEHNR and CDR2 FQNEAQ (reference sequence). The CDR3 is 13 amino acids. The DNA of the CDR3 is TGTGCCAGCAGGGGACAGGGGGCATACGAGCAGTACTTC. Residues: CASRGQGAYEQYF.

This clonotype was counted between two and nine times. This chain connects TRBV6-1 to TRBJ2-2; 10 bases match TRBD2. V lost 4 bases to trimming and J lost 6 bases; unmatched junction nucleotides: 5. Germline V gives CDR1 MNHNS, CDR2 SASEGT. The CDR3 has 15 residues. The CDR3: CASSGGLAVSGELFF. DNA of the CDR3: TGTGCCAGCAGTGGCGGACTAGCGGTCTCCGGGGAGCTGTTTTTT.

The chain is built from TRBV9 and TRBJ2-3; 14 bases map to TRBD2. The germline gives CDR1 SGDLS, CDR2 YYNGEE. The CDR3 covers 17 residues. Trimming took 4 bases from V and 4 from J; bases not matched to a gene: 8. The CDR3 DNA reads TGTGCCAGCAGCCCCCGACTAGCGGGGGGGCCTGCAGATACGCAGTATTTT. This codes for CASSPRLAGGPADTQYF.

J is TRBJ1-2 and V is TRBV10-3, with a weak D call TRBD1 (5 bases). The CDR3 is 12 residues long. The V gene lost 4 bases and the J gene lost 6 bases, with 9 bases spanning the gap. In germline, CDR1 is ENHRY, CDR2 SYGVKD. CDR3 amino acids: CAISAGLDGYTF. The CDR3 bases are TGTGCCATCAGTGCAGGGCTGGATGGCTACACCTTC.

V is TRBV12-3 or TRBV12-4 and J is TRBJ2-1; tentatively, D is TRBD1 or TRBD2 (7 bases each). The CDR3 runs to 16 residues. V was clipped by 6 bases and J by 8 bases, with 23 bases between them. CDR3 in DNA: TGTGCCAGCAGCCGTGGGGGAGGGGGCGCTTTCGATGAGCAGTTCTTC. It translates to CASSRGGGGAFDEQFF.